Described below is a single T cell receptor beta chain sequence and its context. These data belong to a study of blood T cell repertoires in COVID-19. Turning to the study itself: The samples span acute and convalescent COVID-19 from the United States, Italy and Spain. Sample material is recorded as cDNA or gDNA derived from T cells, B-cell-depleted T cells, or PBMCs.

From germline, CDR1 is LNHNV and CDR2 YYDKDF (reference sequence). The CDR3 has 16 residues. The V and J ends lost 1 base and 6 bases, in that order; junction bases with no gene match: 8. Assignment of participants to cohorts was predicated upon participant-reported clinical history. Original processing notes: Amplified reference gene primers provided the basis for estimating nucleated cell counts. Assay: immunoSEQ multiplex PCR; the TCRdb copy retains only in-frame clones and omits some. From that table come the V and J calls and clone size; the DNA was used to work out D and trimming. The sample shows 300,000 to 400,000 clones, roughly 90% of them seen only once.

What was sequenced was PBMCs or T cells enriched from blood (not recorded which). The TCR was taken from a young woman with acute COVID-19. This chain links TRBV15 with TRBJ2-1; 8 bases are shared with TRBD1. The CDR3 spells CATSRVSGGDINEQFF. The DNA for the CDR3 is TGTGCCACCAGCAGAGTGTCAGGGGGCGATATCAATGAGCAGTTCTTC.